Here is one T cell receptor beta chain with its context. Its antigen is as yet unknown. CDR3 length: 15 amino acids. Germline V gene sequence: CDR1 SGHDT, CDR2 YYEEEE. The J segment lost 4 bases and the V segment lost 4 bases, leaving 7 bases of the junction unmatched. This sample is drawn from a study of T cell responses to AZD1222 COVID-19 vaccine. Overall study findings and caveats: Two doses of AZD1222 preceded a rise in Spike-specific TCR breadth and depth. Seropositivity was recorded at baseline in only a handful of AZD1222 recipients. There were vaccine-associated CD4 TCRs across spike, dominant at 160-218 and 743-854.

Here immunoSEQ multiplex PCR was the method, and the copy in TCRdb shows in-frame clones only, minus some. The sample carries some 130,000 clones, approximately 80% recorded once. The chain has TRBV5-6 and TRBJ1-3; 8 bases agree with TRBD1. This sequence was found in an adult in good health. Sequencing used peripheral blood, obtained on day 0 of AZD1222 vaccination. CDR3 sequence reads: CASSPTRQGGNTIYF. DNA of the CDR3: TGTGCCAGCAGCCCTACCCGACAGGGGGGAAACACCATATATTTT.